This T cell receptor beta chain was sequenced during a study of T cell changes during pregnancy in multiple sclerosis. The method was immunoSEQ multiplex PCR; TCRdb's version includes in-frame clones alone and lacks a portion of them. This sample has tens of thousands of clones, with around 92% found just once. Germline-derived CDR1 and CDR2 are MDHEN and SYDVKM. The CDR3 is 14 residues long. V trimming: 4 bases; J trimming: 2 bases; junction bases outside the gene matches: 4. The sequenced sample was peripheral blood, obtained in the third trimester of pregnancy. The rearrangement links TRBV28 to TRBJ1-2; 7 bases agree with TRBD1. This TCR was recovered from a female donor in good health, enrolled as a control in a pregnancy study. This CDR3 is CASSSMTGNYGYTF. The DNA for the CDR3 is TGTGCCAGCAGTTCGATGACAGGGAACTATGGCTACACCTTC.